This is a list of T cell receptor beta chains from one sample in a study of identical twins. Each CDR3 protein gets one entry after TCRdb re-called the 5' RACE reads with MiXCR. The sample records approximately 620,000 distinct CDR3 sequences, 8.6% being singletons. These data were likewise used in another study, on yellow fever vaccine responses in identical twins.

Material for sequencing was PBMCs. All receptors come from a woman aged 18-30 years in good health. CDR3s include the opening cysteine and the closing phenylalanine or tryptophan. D genes are given only for firm matches. Not every row has a clone size; where given, it reads once, few, many or a size class.

d_gene	abundance	j_gene	v_gene	CDR3nt	CDR3aa
-	-	TRBJ2-7	TRBV29-1	TGCAGCGTTGCCCGAGGGGGCTCCTACGAGCAGTACTTC	CSVARGGSYEQYF
-	few	TRBJ2-3	TRBV7-2	TGTGCCAGCAGCTTAGCGTCCGGAGATACGCAGTATTTT	CASSLASGDTQYF
-	-	TRBJ2-5	TRBV4-3	TGCGCCAGCAGCCAAGACAGGGTTGAAGGAGAGACCCAGTACTTC	CASSQDRVEGETQYF
-	few	TRBJ2-7	TRBV30	TGTGCCTGGATCGGCGCCGGGGGCGAGCAGTACTTC	CAWIGAGGEQYF
-	few	TRBJ2-1	TRBV3-1	TGTGCCAGCAGCCAAGATTGGCTCCTTGGGAATGAGCAGTTCTTC	CASSQDWLLGNEQFF
-	many	TRBJ1-3	TRBV27	TGTGCCAGCTTTCCTAGCTCTGGAAACACCATATATTTT	CASFPSSGNTIYF
TRBD2	many	TRBJ2-7	TRBV7-2	TGTGCCAGCAGCTATGGGGCGGGAGAGTACGAGCAGTACTTC	CASSYGAGEYEQYF
TRBD1	-	TRBJ1-6	TRBV6-1	TGTGCCAGCAGACAGACAGGGTGGGATTCACCCCTCCACTTT	CASRQTGWDSPLHF
TRBD1	many	TRBJ1-1	TRBV12-3/TRBV12-4	TGTGCCAGCAGTTTGAGGACAGGGGTTATCACTGAAGCTTTCTTT	CASSLRTGVITEAFF
TRBD2	many	TRBJ2-5	TRBV10-3	TGTGCCATCAGTTTCTCGGGAGGCGAGACCCAGTACTTC	CAISFSGGETQYF
-	few	TRBJ1-5	TRBV20-1	TGCAGTGCTAGAGACTTTAGGGGGGGCATCAATCAGCCCCAGCATTTT	CSARDFRGGINQPQHF
TRBD1	few	TRBJ2-7	TRBV7-8	TGTGCCAGCAGCTTCTCCGGGACAGTAGGATCCTACGAGCAGTACTTC	CASSFSGTVGSYEQYF
-	many	TRBJ2-6	TRBV11-2	TGTGCCAGCAGCATCCCAAAGGGGGCTGGGGCCAACGTCCTGACTTTC	CASSIPKGAGANVLTF
-	-	TRBJ2-2	TRBV7-8	TGTGCCAGCAGCTTAGGTGGGGGACACACCGGGGAGCTGTTTTTT	CASSLGGGHTGELFF
-	few	TRBJ2-5	TRBV5-6	TGTGCCAGCAGCTTTTCGGGACACCCGTTAATGCAAGAGACCCAGTACTTC	CASSFSGHPLMQETQYF
TRBD2	-	TRBJ2-1	TRBV11-2	TGTGCCAGCAGCTCTGGAACGGGAGGTGTCCATGAGCAGTTCTTC	CASSSGTGGVHEQFF
-	few	TRBJ2-1	TRBV2	TGTGCCAGACAGGGCCGTTATTTAGACAATGAGCAGTTCTTC	CARQGRYLDNEQFF
TRBD2	-	TRBJ2-2	TRBV7-9	TGTGCCAGCAGCTTAGAAGGATCGGGACTATTCACCGGGGAGCTGTTTTTT	CASSLEGSGLFTGELFF
-	-	TRBJ2-1	TRBV24-1	TGTGCCACCTCCCGGCAAGGCCCCGGTGAGCAGTTCTTC	CATSRQGPGEQFF
-	few	TRBJ2-3	TRBV5-6	TGTGCCAGCAGCTTGGAGGTGGGGAGCTACACAGATACGCAGTATTTT	CASSLEVGSYTDTQYF
-	-	TRBJ1-4	TRBV2	TGTGCCAGTACGGGTTATGAAAAACTGTTTTTT	CASTGYEKLFF
TRBD1	-	TRBJ2-3	TRBV5-6	TGTGCCAGCAGCTTGAAAGGGTGGACAGGTATAGCGTCTACGCAGTATTTT	CASSLKGWTGIASTQYF
-	-	TRBJ2-3	TRBV14	TGTGCCAGCAGCACCCGGACTTTCGAGGATACGCAGTATTTT	CASSTRTFEDTQYF
-	few	TRBJ1-2	TRBV24-1	TGTGCCACCAGTATGACAGCACTCTATGGCTACACCTTC	CATSMTALYGYTF
-	-	TRBJ2-2	TRBV7-6	TGTGCCAGCCAAGGGGAAACGGGGGAGCTGTTTTTT	CASQGETGELFF
-	few	TRBJ2-3	TRBV7-4	TGTGCCAGCAGCTTAAGGTGGGCAGGGGCTGGAAGCACAGATACGCAGTATTTT	CASSLRWAGAGSTDTQYF
-	-	TRBJ2-1	TRBV7-3	TGTGCCAGCAGCTATAATAGAGGCTCGTACAATGAGCAGTTCTTC	CASSYNRGSYNEQFF
-	many	TRBJ2-2	TRBV7-8	TGTGCCAGCAGCTTGTATCAGGGCCGCACCGGGGAGCTGTTTTTT	CASSLYQGRTGELFF
-	many	TRBJ1-2	TRBV2	TGTGCCAGTAAACTGGCAGCAAACTATGGCTACACCTTC	CASKLAANYGYTF
TRBD2	few	TRBJ2-1	TRBV4-3	TGCGCCAGCAGCCATGCGCTAGCGGGAGGGCTCAATGAGCAGTTCTTC	CASSHALAGGLNEQFF
-	many	TRBJ2-3	TRBV5-1	TGCGCCAGCAGCTTACTAGTTGGCGGGGTAGATACGCAGTATTTT	CASSLLVGGVDTQYF
-	-	TRBJ2-2	TRBV12-3/TRBV12-4	TGTGCCAGCAGTTTCCGGCCCCCCAGCACCGGGGAGCTGTTTTTT	CASSFRPPSTGELFF
TRBD2	few	TRBJ2-2	TRBV12-3/TRBV12-4	TGTGCCAGCAGGCCGGGACTAGCACGGGGGGAGCTGTTTTTT	CASRPGLARGELFF
TRBD1	-	TRBJ2-1	TRBV7-2	TGTGCCAGCAGCTTCAGGACAGGGGCCGTCTTTTACAATGAGCAGTTCTTC	CASSFRTGAVFYNEQFF
-	-	TRBJ2-1	TRBV14	TGTGCCAGCAGCCCCTTCACCTACAATGAGCAGTTCTTC	CASSPFTYNEQFF
-	few	TRBJ2-7	TRBV20-1	TGCAGTGCTAGGCTCGGGGCTCCCTACGAGCAGTACTTC	CSARLGAPYEQYF
TRBD2	few	TRBJ2-3	TRBV10-3	TGTGCCATCAGTTCAGGAGTAGCGGGAGTTGTAGATACGCAGTATTTT	CAISSGVAGVVDTQYF
-	many	TRBJ2-5	TRBV29-1	TGCAGCGTTGAAGAGGGATACGAGACCCAGTACTTC	CSVEEGYETQYF
-	-	TRBJ1-4	TRBV12-3/TRBV12-4	TGTGCCAGCAGTTTGGCGGACTGGGCCCCTAATGAAAAACTGTTTTTT	CASSLADWAPNEKLFF
TRBD1	few	TRBJ1-2	TRBV6-1	TGTGCCACTCGACAGGGAGGGGTTCGTGGCTACACCTTC	CATRQGGVRGYTF
TRBD2	-	TRBJ2-7	TRBV6-2/TRBV6-3	TGTGCCAGCATCAACGGGGCGGGAGGCTACGAGCAGTACTTC	CASINGAGGYEQYF
-	few	TRBJ2-5	TRBV20-1	TGCAGTGCTAGAGAGGAAAAAGGGAAGACCCAGTACTTC	CSAREEKGKTQYF
-	few	TRBJ1-2	TRBV12-3/TRBV12-4	TGTGCCAGCAGTTTGCTGGACGTCGGAGGCTACACCTTC	CASSLLDVGGYTF